The present T cell receptor beta chain was sequenced within a study of blood T cell repertoires in COVID-19. On the study more broadly: Whether acute or convalescent, the COVID-19 samples came from the United States, Italy and Spain. T cells, B-cell-depleted T cells, or PBMCs provided the cDNA or gDNA that served as material.

In the authors' methods: Nucleated cell number was recorded as an estimate derived from reference gene primer amplification. The table came from immunoSEQ multiplex PCR; TCRdb's copy has only in-frame clones and leaves some out. The V and J calls and clone size are taken from that table; D and trimming were inferred from the DNA. The sample lists roughly 130,000 clones, about 87% occurring once. This CDR3 spans 20 amino acids. CDR1 MNHNY and CDR2 SVGAGI come from the germline V gene (reference sequence). The V and J ends lost 5 bases and 1 base, in that order; junction bases with no gene match: 16. Sequencing was done on a sample of peripheral blood. The rearrangement joins TRBV6-6 to TRBJ2-3; 12 nucleotides line up with TRBD2. The source of this sequence is an older woman with acute or convalescent COVID-19. In nucleotides, the CDR3 is TGTGCCAGCAGTCGATCTCGAGGGCTAGCGGGAGGGCGAGGCACAGATACGCAGTATTTT. Translated: CASSRSRGLAGGRGTDTQYF.